These 16 T cell receptor beta chains share one sample of origin, sequenced in a study of Graves' ophthalmopathy and Graves' hyperthyroidism. Beta-chain TCR CDR3 regions were amplified from RNA transcripts. First-round RT-PCR used HTBI primers; second-round multiplex PCR followed. One entry per CDR3 protein, called by TCRdb with MiXCR from the multiplex PCR reads. The sample lists about 740,000 distinct CDR3 sequences, 35% to 50% occurring once. The source material was peripheral blood. The origin of the receptors is an adult man with Graves' ophthalmopathy.

This chain links TRBV7-6 with TRBJ1-1, with a weak D call TRBD1 (5 bases). The V gene lost 5 bases and the J gene lost 0 bases, with 13 bases spanning the gap. The length of the CDR3 is 15 residues. CDR1 is SGHVS and CDR2 is FNYEAQ in the germline V gene. The CDR3 reads CASSPDSSMNTEAFF. In DNA, the CDR3 is TGTGCCAGCAGCCCTGACAGTTCCATGAACACTGAAGCTTTCTTT.

The chain is built from TRBV7-9 and TRBJ2-7; a possible D gene is TRBD1 (6 bases). The CDR3 is made up of 14 amino acids. The germline CDR1 and CDR2 sequences are SEHNR and FQNEAQ (reference sequence). The germline V and J ends were trimmed by 5 bases and 4 bases, with 15 bases remaining between them. As DNA, the CDR3 is TGTGCCAGCAGCCCCAGTCCTCAGGGGTACGAGCAGTACTTC. Translated: CASSPSPQGYEQYF.

The chain recombines TRBV20-1 with TRBJ2-5; no definite D call. CDR3 length equals 15 residues. V was cut by 2 bases and J by 0 bases, with 13 bases left in between. The V gene's germline CDR1 is DFQATT and CDR2 SNEGSKA (reference sequence). The CDR3 reads CSARPPGRYQETQYF. The CDR3 DNA is TGCAGTGCTAGACCTCCCGGACGGTACCAAGAGACCCAGTACTTC.

This rearrangement joins TRBV2 to TRBJ2-5; TRBD1 might be the D (6 bases). The CDR3 has 15 amino acids. Germline assignment: CDR1 SNHLY and CDR2 FYNNEI. V was pared by 0 bases and J by 4 bases, with 12 bases between. DNA of the CDR3: TGTGCCAGCAGTGAAGCCCCACAGGGATTAGAGACCCAGTACTTC. Amino acid sequence: CASSEAPQGLETQYF.

The genes are TRBV10-1 and TRBJ2-7; D is possibly TRBD1 or TRBD2 (6 bases each). CDR3 length: 15 residues. The germline V gene has CDR1 WNHNN and CDR2 SYGVQD (reference sequence). V lost 6 bases to trimming and J lost 0 bases, with 15 bases between them. For the CDR3, the DNA is TGCGCCAGCAGCCCCGGGGGCCTTCTCTCCTACGAGCAGTACTTC. It specifies CASSPGGLLSYEQYF.

This chain links TRBV11-2 with TRBJ1-4; a possible D gene is TRBD1 (6 bases). Between the trimmed V and J ends, which lost 3 bases and 3 bases, there was a span of 11 bases. The CDR3 loop spans 15 amino acids. Germline V lookup: CDR1 SGHAT, CDR2 FQNNGV. In DNA, the CDR3 is TGTGCCAGCAGCTTCCGGGGGCAGTCTAATGAAAAACTGTTTTTT. Its protein is CASSFRGQSNEKLFF.

In this sample, this clonotype turned up a few times. The rearrangement links TRBV9 to TRBJ2-7, with D possibly TRBD2 on 6 matching bases. Trimming removed 0 bases from V and 5 bases from J, with 12 bases in between. The CDR3 has 14 residues. Germline V gene data show CDR1 as SGDLS and CDR2 as YYNGEE. The CDR3: CASSVDGTLDEQYF. The CDR3 DNA reads TGTGCCAGCAGCGTAGACGGGACTCTCGACGAGCAGTACTTC.

The chain employs TRBV12-3 or TRBV12-4 and TRBJ1-2; 9 bases line up with TRBD1. The junction had 16 bases not matched to a gene; V was cut back by 7 bases and J by 7 bases. There are 16 residues in the CDR3. Written as DNA, the CDR3 is TGTGCCAGCACCCTAGGGGGGGGGGGGACAGGGATTGGCTACACCTTC. Translated, it gives CASTLGGGGTGIGYTF.

V usage is TRBV10-3 and J usage is TRBJ2-7; 11 nucleotides agree with TRBD1. The CDR3 runs 13 residues. V lost 6 bases, J lost 7 bases, and 5 bases stayed unmatched. Germline CDR1 and CDR2: ENHRY and SYGVKD. The CDR3: CAIRRGQGDEQYF. CDR3 nucleotide sequence: TGTGCCATCAGACGGGGACAGGGGGATGAGCAGTACTTC.

This rearrangement joins TRBV29-1 to TRBJ1-1, with D uncertain. From germline, CDR1 is SQVTM and CDR2 ANQGSEA. The length of the CDR3 is 13 residues. Here the CDR3 reads CSLIGSGNTEAFF. Written as DNA, the CDR3 is TGCAGTTTAATTGGCAGCGGGAACACTGAAGCTTTCTTT.

This clonotype showed up just a few times. V is TRBV7-8 and J is TRBJ2-6; 10 bases are shared with TRBD2. Losses at the gene ends were 0 bases for V and 0 bases for J; bases not matched to a gene: 8. The CDR3 totals 20 residues. Germline V lookup: CDR1 SGHVS, CDR2 FQNEAQ. CDR3 DNA: TGTGCCAGCAGCTTAGCGGTGCTAGCGGGGGTCAACTCTGGGGCCAACGTCCTGACTTTC. This gives the protein CASSLAVLAGVNSGANVLTF.

Remarks on this clonotype: With a much larger clone just one base away, this may be a read error. The J gene is TRBJ1-1, the V gene TRBV11-1, with 8 bases lining up with TRBD1. CDR1 is SGHAT, CDR2 FQDESV, per germline (reference sequence). The length of the CDR3 is 13 residues. The CDR3 here is CAGSLGTGTEAFF. Here the CDR3 DNA reads TGTGCCGGCAGCCTCGGGACAGGCACTGAAGCTTTCTTT.

This rearrangement joins TRBV7-9 to TRBJ2-2; 12 nucleotides align to TRBD2. Per germline, CDR1 SEHNR and CDR2 FQNEAQ (reference sequence). There are 18 residues in the CDR3. J was trimmed by 3 bases and V by 5 bases; bases with no gene match: 10. The CDR3 reads CASSVSSGGAMHTGELFF. The CDR3 bases are TGTGCCAGCAGCGTATCTAGCGGGGGGGCCATGCACACCGGGGAGCTGTTTTTT.

In this sample, this clonotype turned up once. The chain couples TRBV10-3 to TRBJ1-2, with no clear D. CDR1 ENHRY and CDR2 SYGVKD come from the germline V gene. This CDR3 contains 16 residues. V was clipped by 4 bases and J by 0 bases, with 15 bases between them. CDR3 in amino acids: CAISARDQQANYGYTF. CDR3 coding DNA: TGTGCCATCAGTGCTAGAGATCAGCAGGCTAACTATGGCTACACCTTC.

This clonotype has a count of ten or more. V is TRBV29-1 and J is TRBJ1-1; the D is unclear. Germline CDR1 and CDR2: SQVTM and ANQGSEA. Trimming pared 4 bases from V and 1 base from J, leaving 16 bases between. The CDR3 loop spans 15 amino acids. The CDR3 DNA follows: TGCAGCGTTGCGGACCGGGTCTGGCAGAACACTGAAGCTTTCTTT. Its protein product is CSVADRVWQNTEAFF.

Worth noting for this clonotype: This may arise from a read error, as a much more abundant clone is one base away. The chain links TRBV9 to TRBJ2-2; tentative D call: TRBD1 (5 bases). The CDR3 loop spans 14 amino acids. Germline lookup yields CDR1 SGDLS and CDR2 YYNGEE. The CDR3 protein is CAGSVGKQAGELFF. The CDR3 nucleotides are TGTGCCGGCAGCGTAGGGAAACAGGCCGGGGAGCTGTTTTTT.